This is a list of T cell receptor beta chains from one sample in a study of T cell responses to AZD1222 COVID-19 vaccine. Produced via immunoSEQ multiplex PCR; TCRdb's table is partial and in-frame only. The sample yields 100,000 to 150,000 clones, approximately 91% seen once. This sample comprised peripheral blood, obtained on day 0 of AZD1222 vaccination. The receptors here all came from an adult in good health. The CDR3 runs from the conserved cysteine through the conserved F or W. Fields, in order: V gene, CDR3 protein.

v_call: TRBV7-9; cdr3_aa: CASSLNLGNTEAFF
v_call: TRBV9; cdr3_aa: CASSVAGQGGGKLFF
v_call: TRBV18; cdr3_aa: CASSLSVVSSATNEKLFF
v_call: TRBV11-2; cdr3_aa: CASTENRGPYEQYF
v_call: TRBV3-1/TRBV3-2; cdr3_aa: CASTRDLSTEAFF
v_call: TRBV5-1; cdr3_aa: CASTSSGVSTDTQYF
v_call: TRBV4-2; cdr3_aa: CASSLETKADSTQYF
v_call: TRBV7-8; cdr3_aa: CASSLRFTRDGYEQYF
v_call: TRBV20-1; cdr3_aa: CSPRSADTQYF
v_call: TRBV6-5; cdr3_aa: CASSYDGGAVYEQYF
v_call: TRBV27; cdr3_aa: CASSLGQGVYGYTF
v_call: TRBV30; cdr3_aa: CAWSGVYEQYF
v_call: TRBV14; cdr3_aa: CASSLRGRDTQYF
v_call: TRBV5-1; cdr3_aa: CASSPTDRGSSDQPQHF
v_call: TRBV7-2; cdr3_aa: CASSLTQRGLAKNIQYF
v_call: TRBV6-5; cdr3_aa: CASVSRDRAPEAFF